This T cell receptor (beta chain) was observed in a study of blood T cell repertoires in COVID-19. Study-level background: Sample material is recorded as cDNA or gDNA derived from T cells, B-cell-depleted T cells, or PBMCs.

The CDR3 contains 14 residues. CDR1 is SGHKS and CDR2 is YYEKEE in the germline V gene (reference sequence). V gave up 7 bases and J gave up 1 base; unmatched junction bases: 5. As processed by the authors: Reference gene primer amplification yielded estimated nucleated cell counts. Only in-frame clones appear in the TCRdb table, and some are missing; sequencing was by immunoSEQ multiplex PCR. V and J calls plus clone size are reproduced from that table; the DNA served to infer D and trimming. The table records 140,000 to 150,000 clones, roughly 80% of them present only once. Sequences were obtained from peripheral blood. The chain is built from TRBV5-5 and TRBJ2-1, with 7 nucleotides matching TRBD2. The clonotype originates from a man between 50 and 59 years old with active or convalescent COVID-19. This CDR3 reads CASDLSGSYNEQFF. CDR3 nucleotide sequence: TGTGCCAGCGACCTTAGCGGGTCCTACAATGAGCAGTTCTTC.